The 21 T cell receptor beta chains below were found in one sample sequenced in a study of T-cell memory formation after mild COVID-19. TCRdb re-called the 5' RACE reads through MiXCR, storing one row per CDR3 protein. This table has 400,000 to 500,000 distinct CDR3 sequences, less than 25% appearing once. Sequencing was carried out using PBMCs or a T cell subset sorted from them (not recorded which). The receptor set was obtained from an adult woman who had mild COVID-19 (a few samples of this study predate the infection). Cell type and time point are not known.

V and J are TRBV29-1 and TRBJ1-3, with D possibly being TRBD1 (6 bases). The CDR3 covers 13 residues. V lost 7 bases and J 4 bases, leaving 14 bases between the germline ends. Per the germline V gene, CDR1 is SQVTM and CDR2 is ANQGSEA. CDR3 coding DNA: TGCAGCGCCAATCCGGGACAAGGAAACACCATATATTTT. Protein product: CSANPGQGNTIYF.

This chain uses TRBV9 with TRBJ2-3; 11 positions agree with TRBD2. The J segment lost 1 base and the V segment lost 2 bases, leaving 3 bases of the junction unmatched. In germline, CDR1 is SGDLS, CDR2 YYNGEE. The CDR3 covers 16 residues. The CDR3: CASSVSGGAGTDTQYF. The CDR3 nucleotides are TGTGCCAGCAGCGTTAGCGGGGGGGCGGGCACAGATACGCAGTATTTT.

The CDR3 DNA is TGCGCCAGCAGCGACCTCGGACGGGAGACTAGCGGGAGGTCCTACGAGCAGTACTTC. Encoded protein: CASSDLGRETSGRSYEQYF. The chain combines TRBV5-1 with TRBJ2-7, with 13 bases that match TRBD2. Germline-derived CDR1 and CDR2 are SGHRS and YFSETQ. J gave up 1 base and V 4 bases, and 14 bases lay outside the gene matches. CDR3 length: 19 amino acids. The full variable domain, completed using reference TRBV5-1 and TRBJ2-7, is KAGVTQTPRYLIKTRGQQVTLSCSPISGHRSVSWYQQTPGQGLQFLFEYFSETQRNKGNFPGRFSGRQFSNSRSEMNVSTLELGDSALYLCASSDLGRETSGRSYEQYFGPGTRLTVT.

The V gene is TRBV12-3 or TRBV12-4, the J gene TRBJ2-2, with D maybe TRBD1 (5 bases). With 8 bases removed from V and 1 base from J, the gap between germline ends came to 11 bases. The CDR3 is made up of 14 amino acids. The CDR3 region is CASLPGQNTGELFF. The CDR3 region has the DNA TGTGCCAGCCTGCCCGGACAGAACACCGGGGAGCTGTTTTTT.

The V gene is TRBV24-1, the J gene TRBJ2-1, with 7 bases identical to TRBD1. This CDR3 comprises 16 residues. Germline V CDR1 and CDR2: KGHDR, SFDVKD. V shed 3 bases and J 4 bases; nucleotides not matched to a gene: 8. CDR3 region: CATSDDEGAPYNEQFF. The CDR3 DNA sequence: TGTGCCACCAGTGATGACGAGGGGGCCCCATACAATGAGCAGTTCTTC.

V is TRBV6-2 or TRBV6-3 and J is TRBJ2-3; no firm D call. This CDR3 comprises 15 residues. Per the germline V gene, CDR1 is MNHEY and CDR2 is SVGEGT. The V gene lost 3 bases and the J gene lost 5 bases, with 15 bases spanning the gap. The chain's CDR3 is CASSYVRAIGDTQYF. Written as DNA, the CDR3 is TGTGCCAGCAGTTATGTTCGGGCCATCGGAGATACGCAGTATTTT.

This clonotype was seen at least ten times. The CDR3 region is CASSQDRSRGQFF. CDR3 coding DNA: TGTGCCAGCAGCCAAGACAGGTCAAGGGGGCAGTTCTTC. This chain links TRBV28 with TRBJ2-1; TRBD1 might be the D (6 bases). CDR3 length equals 13 residues. Trimming took 6 bases from V and 12 from J, leaving 18 bases between them. Germline CDR1 is MDHEN and CDR2 is SYDVKM.

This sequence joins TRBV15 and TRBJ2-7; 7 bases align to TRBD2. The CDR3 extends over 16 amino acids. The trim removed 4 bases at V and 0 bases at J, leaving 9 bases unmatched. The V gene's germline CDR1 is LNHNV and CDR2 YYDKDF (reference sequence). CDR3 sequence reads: CATSKQLAPSSYEQYF. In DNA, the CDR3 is TGTGCCACCAGCAAGCAACTAGCGCCGAGCTCCTACGAGCAGTACTTC.

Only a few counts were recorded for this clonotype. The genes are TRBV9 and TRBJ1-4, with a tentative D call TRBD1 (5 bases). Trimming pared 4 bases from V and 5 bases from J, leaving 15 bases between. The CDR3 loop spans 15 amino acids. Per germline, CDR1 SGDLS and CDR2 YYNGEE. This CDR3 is CASSTTPGSNEKLFF. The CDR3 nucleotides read TGTGCCAGCAGCACCACACCAGGGAGCAATGAAAAACTGTTTTTT.

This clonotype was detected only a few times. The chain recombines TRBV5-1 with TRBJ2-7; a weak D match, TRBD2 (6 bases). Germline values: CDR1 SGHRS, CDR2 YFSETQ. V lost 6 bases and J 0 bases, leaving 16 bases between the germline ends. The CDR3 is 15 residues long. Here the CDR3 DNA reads TGCGCCAGCAACGGTGGGGGGTCGGGCTCCTACGAGCAGTACTTC. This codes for CASNGGGSGSYEQYF.

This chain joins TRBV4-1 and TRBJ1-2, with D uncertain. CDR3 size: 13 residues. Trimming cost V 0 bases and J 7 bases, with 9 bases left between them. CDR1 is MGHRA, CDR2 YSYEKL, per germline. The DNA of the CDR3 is TGCGCCAGCAGCCAAGATCCGGCCCGTGGCTACACCTTC. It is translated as CASSQDPARGYTF.

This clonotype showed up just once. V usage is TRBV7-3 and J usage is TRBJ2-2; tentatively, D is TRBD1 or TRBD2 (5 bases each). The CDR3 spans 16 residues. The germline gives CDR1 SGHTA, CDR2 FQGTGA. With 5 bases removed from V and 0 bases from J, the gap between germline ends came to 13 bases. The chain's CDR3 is CASSPTGTPNTGELFF. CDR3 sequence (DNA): TGTGCCAGCAGCCCTACCGGGACCCCGAACACCGGGGAGCTGTTTTTT.

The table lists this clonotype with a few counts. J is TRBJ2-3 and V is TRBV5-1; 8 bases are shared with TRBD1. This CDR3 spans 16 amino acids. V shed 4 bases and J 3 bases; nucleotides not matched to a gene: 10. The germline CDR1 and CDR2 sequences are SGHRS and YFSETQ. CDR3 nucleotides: TGCGCCAGCAGCCCGTGGTGGCAGGGGGCAACAGATACGCAGTATTTT. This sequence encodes CASSPWWQGATDTQYF.

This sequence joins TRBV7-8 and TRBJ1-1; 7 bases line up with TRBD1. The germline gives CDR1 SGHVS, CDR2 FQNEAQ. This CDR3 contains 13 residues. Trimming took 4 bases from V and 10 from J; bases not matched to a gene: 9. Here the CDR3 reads CASSSLRQGTAFF. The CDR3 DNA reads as TGTGCCAGCAGCTCCCTCCGACAGGGTACAGCTTTCTTT.

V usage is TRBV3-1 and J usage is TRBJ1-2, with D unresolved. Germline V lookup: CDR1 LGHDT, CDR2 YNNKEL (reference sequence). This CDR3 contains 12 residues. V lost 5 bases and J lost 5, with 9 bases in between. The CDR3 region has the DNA TGTGCCAGCAGCTACACAGATTATGGCTACACCTTC. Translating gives CASSYTDYGYTF. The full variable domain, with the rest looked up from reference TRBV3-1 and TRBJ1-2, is DTAVSQTPKYLVTQMGNDKSIKCEQNLGHDTMYWYKQDSKKFLKIMFSYNNKELIINETVPNRFSPKSPDKAHLNLHINSLELGDSAVYFCASSYTDYGYTFGSGTRLTVV.

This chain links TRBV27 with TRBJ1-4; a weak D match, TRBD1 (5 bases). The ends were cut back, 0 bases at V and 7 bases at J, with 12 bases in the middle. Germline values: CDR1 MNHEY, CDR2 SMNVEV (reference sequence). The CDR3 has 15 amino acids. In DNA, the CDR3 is TGTGCCAGCAGTTTATCGGGACTCGGCGGTGAAAAACTGTTTTTT. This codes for CASSLSGLGGEKLFF.

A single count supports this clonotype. The CDR3 sequence is CASSYEGGVITF. The CDR3 DNA sequence: TGTGCCAGCAGCTACGAGGGGGGTGTCATCACCTTC. The genes are TRBV11-2 and TRBJ1-2; D is possibly TRBD1 (6 bases). The CDR3 has 12 residues. V was cut by 4 bases and J by 13 bases, with 16 bases left in between. CDR1 SGHAT and CDR2 FQNNGV come from the germline V gene.

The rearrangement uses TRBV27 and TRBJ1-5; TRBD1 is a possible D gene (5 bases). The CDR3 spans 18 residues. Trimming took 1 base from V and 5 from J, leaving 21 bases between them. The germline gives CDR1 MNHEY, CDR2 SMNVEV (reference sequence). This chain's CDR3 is CASSLFWLGLGGDQPQHF. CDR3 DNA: TGTGCCAGCAGTTTATTCTGGCTCGGGCTGGGGGGGGATCAGCCCCAGCATTTT.

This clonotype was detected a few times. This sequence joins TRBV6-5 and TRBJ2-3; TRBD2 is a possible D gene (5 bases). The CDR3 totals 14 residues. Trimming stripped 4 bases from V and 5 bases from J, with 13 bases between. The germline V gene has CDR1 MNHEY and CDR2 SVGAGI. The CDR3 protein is CASSSRGSGDTQYF. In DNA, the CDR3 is TGTGCCAGCAGTTCCAGAGGCAGCGGAGATACGCAGTATTTT.

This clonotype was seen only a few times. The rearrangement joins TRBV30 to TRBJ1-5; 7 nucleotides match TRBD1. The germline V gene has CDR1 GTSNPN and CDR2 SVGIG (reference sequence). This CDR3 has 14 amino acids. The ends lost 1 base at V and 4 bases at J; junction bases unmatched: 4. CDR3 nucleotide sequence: TGTGCCTGGAGTGCGGGACAGCCGAATCAGCCCCAGCATTTT. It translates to CAWSAGQPNQPQHF.

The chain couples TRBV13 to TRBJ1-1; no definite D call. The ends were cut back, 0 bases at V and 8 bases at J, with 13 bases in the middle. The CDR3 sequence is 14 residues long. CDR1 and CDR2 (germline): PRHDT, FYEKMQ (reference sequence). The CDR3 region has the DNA TGTGCCAGCAGCTTAGGCCTAAGGTCAGAGGAAGCTTTCTTT. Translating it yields CASSLGLRSEEAFF.